Listed below are T cell receptor beta chains from one sample, sequenced in a study of identical twins. TCRdb re-derived calls from the 5' RACE reads in MiXCR, one entry per CDR3 protein. This sample has around 1.7 million distinct CDR3 sequences; less than 40% occur once, and the top ten carry 0.25% to 0.3%. Sequencing was carried out using cord blood. The receptors come from a newborn girl in good health. CDR3s include the opening cysteine and the closing phenylalanine or tryptophan. D genes are given only for firm matches. A row's size may be missing; if present it is once, few, many or a size class.

j_call v_call clone_size d_call cdr3_nt cdr3_aa
TRBJ2-5 TRBV28 - TRBD2 TGTGCCAGCAGTTTATCAACGGGAGGGTATGGTGAGCAGTACTTC CASSLSTGGYGEQYF
TRBJ2-5 TRBV20-1 few - TGCAGTGCTGGGGTTGCCAGAGAGCAGTACTTC CSAGVAREQYF
TRBJ1-6 TRBV2 - TRBD1 TGTGCCACCGGGACAGGGCGGTATAATTCACCCCTCCACTTT CATGTGRYNSPLHF
TRBJ2-3 TRBV6-6 few TRBD2 TGTGCCAGCAGGAATATAGCGGGGGGGAGCACAGATACGCAGTATTTT CASRNIAGGSTDTQYF
TRBJ2-4 TRBV6-5 - TRBD2 TGTGCCAGCAGTTACTCCCTAGCGGGAAGGGGTTCGGAGTACTTC CASSYSLAGRGSEYF
TRBJ2-5 TRBV28 few TRBD1 TGTGCCAGCAGTAGGGACAGGGGATTGTCGGAGACCCAGTACTTC CASSRDRGLSETQYF
TRBJ2-3 TRBV30 - TRBD2 TGTGCCCCGAGGGAGCTCCGGACTAGCGGGCCAGATACGCAGTATTTT CAPRELRTSGPDTQYF
TRBJ2-1 TRBV12-3/TRBV12-4 - - TGTGCCAGCAGTTTAGCGGACGGCTACAATGAGCAGTTCTTC CASSLADGYNEQFF
TRBJ1-2 TRBV5-1 - - TGCGCCAGCAGCCCTAACCCCGGAAACTATGGCTACACCTTC CASSPNPGNYGYTF
TRBJ1-1 TRBV29-1 - - TGCAGCGGATCGAGGGGGGGGAACACTGAAGCTTTCTTT CSGSRGGNTEAFF
TRBJ1-1 TRBV5-1 few - TGCGCCAGCAGCTTGGCCGCGGCTGCGGCGAACACTGAAGCTTTCTTT CASSLAAAAANTEAFF
TRBJ1-2 TRBV27 - TRBD1 TGTGCCAGCAGTTTCCTCCTCCGGGACAGGGGCGCACTAGGCTATGGCTACACCTTC CASSFLLRDRGALGYGYTF
TRBJ2-7 TRBV2 few - TGTGCCAGCACCGAGCCCCCTAGTTCAATCTCCTACGAGCAGTACTTC CASTEPPSSISYEQYF
TRBJ2-2 TRBV5-1 - - TGCGCCAGCAGCTTGGCCCAGGGGAGCACCGGGGAGCTGTTTTTT CASSLAQGSTGELFF
TRBJ2-5 TRBV2 - - TGTGCCAGCATTGGCCACCAGGGGGAGACCCAGTACTTC CASIGHQGETQYF
TRBJ1-4 TRBV4-1 - - TGCGCCAGCAGCCAAGAGGCGAGGGGAGGAACTAATGAAAAACTGTTTTTT CASSQEARGGTNEKLFF
TRBJ2-3 TRBV27 many TRBD2 TGCGCCAGCAGCTTCCTAGCGGCAGATACGCAGTATTTT CASSFLAADTQYF
TRBJ2-1 TRBV12-3/TRBV12-4 - TRBD2 TGTGCCAGCAGGCGGACTAGCGGGATATACAATGAGCAGTTCTTC CASRRTSGIYNEQFF
TRBJ2-7 TRBV15 few - TGTGCCACCAGCAGAGCCCGTCTCGAGCAGTACTTC CATSRARLEQYF
TRBJ1-6 TRBV28 many TRBD1 TGTGCCAGCAGTTCCACCGGACAGGGCTATAATTCACCCCTCCACTTT CASSSTGQGYNSPLHF
TRBJ2-7 TRBV10-3 - - TGTGCCATCACGGCAGGGGTAGCCTACGAGCAGTACTTC CAITAGVAYEQYF
TRBJ2-1 TRBV29-1 many TRBD2 TGCAGCGGTGCCGGGAGGGAGACGTGGAATGAGCAGTTCTTC CSGAGRETWNEQFF
TRBJ2-5 TRBV29-1 many - TGCAGCGCCGGGGCATATGTAGAGACCCAGTACTTC CSAGAYVETQYF
TRBJ2-7 TRBV20-1 - - TGCAGTGCTTATGACTACTCCAATGAGCAGTACTTC CSAYDYSNEQYF
TRBJ2-1 TRBV4-1 - TRBD2 TGCGCCGGCAGCCAGGGACTAGCGGGGCCTAAGGGCTCCTACAATGAGCAGTTCTTC CAGSQGLAGPKGSYNEQFF
TRBJ1-4 TRBV7-9 - - TGTGCCAGCAGCTTGTGGGGAGAGGGCCGAGGAAATGAAAAACTGTTTTTT CASSLWGEGRGNEKLFF
TRBJ2-5 TRBV27 few TRBD1 TGTGCCAGCAGTGCGATACAGGGGAGTGTAGAGACCCAGTACTTC CASSAIQGSVETQYF
TRBJ1-1 TRBV7-9 few - TGTGCCAGTAGCTCCGCCTACATCACTGAAGCTTTCTTT CASSSAYITEAFF
TRBJ2-3 TRBV9 few - TGTGCCAGCAGCACCCAGCGGGATACGCAGTATTTT CASSTQRDTQYF
TRBJ2-7 TRBV12-3/TRBV12-4 - TRBD2 TGTGCCAGCAGTTTAGGACTAGCGGGAGTTTTATACGAGCAGTACTTC CASSLGLAGVLYEQYF
TRBJ1-5 TRBV20-1 - - TGCAGTGCTAGTGAGGAAACTAGTATGCTCCGGACCCAGCATTTT CSASEETSMLRTQHF
TRBJ2-7 TRBV6-2/TRBV6-3 - TRBD2 TGTGCCAGCGGATCAACTAGCGTCTACGAGCAGTACTTC CASGSTSVYEQYF
TRBJ2-7 TRBV7-2 - TRBD2 TGTGCCAGCAGCAGGGGAACCGGGACTAGGCCCTACGAGCAGTACTTC CASSRGTGTRPYEQYF
TRBJ2-7 TRBV4-1 - - TGCGCCAGCAGCCTTGGGCCGGGCCTAGGATCCTACGAGCAGTACTTC CASSLGPGLGSYEQYF
TRBJ2-1 TRBV20-1 few - TGCAGTGCTGGCCGGGCGGGCCTTTACAATGAGCAGTTCTTC CSAGRAGLYNEQFF
TRBJ1-2 TRBV3-1 - TRBD1 TGTGCCAGCAGCCAAAACAGGGGGGGCTACACCTTC CASSQNRGGYTF
TRBJ2-3 TRBV7-9 - TRBD1 TGTGCCAGCAGCCCAGGACGGCGCGGGACAGGTACGCAGTATTTT CASSPGRRGTGTQYF
TRBJ2-6 TRBV2 - - TGTGCCAGCAGTGATCGGCCCTCTGGGGCCAACGTCCTGACTTTC CASSDRPSGANVLTF
TRBJ1-1 TRBV7-9 - - TGTGCCAGCAGCGTCACAAGTGAAGCTTTCTTT CASSVTSEAFF
TRBJ2-5 TRBV5-1 - - TGCGCCTCCAACCCCATGACTAGTGGGCAAGAGACCCAGTACTTC CASNPMTSGQETQYF
TRBJ2-1 TRBV9 few - TGTGCCAGCACCAAAGTGAACCGGGGGGCGGACAATGAGCAGTTCTTC CASTKVNRGADNEQFF
TRBJ1-1 TRBV12-5 - - TGTGCTAGTGGTTCAAGCGCCGGCAGGGGTATGGAGGACACTGAAGCTTTCTTT CASGSSAGRGMEDTEAFF
TRBJ1-5 TRBV6-1 - TRBD1 TGTGCCAGCAGTGAGTCGACAGGGAGCAATCAGCCCCAGCATTTT CASSESTGSNQPQHF
TRBJ1-2 TRBV20-1 - - TGCAGCGCTTTTGGTGTCCCAAATGGCTACACCTTC CSAFGVPNGYTF
TRBJ1-2 TRBV20-1 once TRBD1 TGCAGTGCCCGGACAGGGCCGGACTATGGCTACACCTTC CSARTGPDYGYTF
TRBJ2-1 TRBV6-1 few - TGTGCCAGCAGTGGTCAAAGGGCCTCCTACAATGAGCAGTTCTTC CASSGQRASYNEQFF
TRBJ2-7 TRBV7-2 few - TGTGCCAGCAGCCTTGACAACGCCCCCTACAATGAGCAGTACTTC CASSLDNAPYNEQYF
TRBJ2-7 TRBV7-2 - - TGTGCCAGCAGCTTAGCCTGGGCTAGCAGCAGGCTTTCCTACGAGCAGTACTTC CASSLAWASSRLSYEQYF
TRBJ2-7 TRBV7-8 - TRBD2 TGTGCCAGCAGCTATCTGGTAGGGACTAGCGGGAGGAAATACGAGCAGTACTTC CASSYLVGTSGRKYEQYF
TRBJ1-2 TRBV6-1 few - TGTGCCAGCAGTGCACGACAGTTGTCCAATGGCTACACCTTC CASSARQLSNGYTF
TRBJ2-7 TRBV3-1 few TRBD2 TGTGCCAGCAGCCAAACCGGACTAGCGGGGCGATCCTACGAGCAGTACTTC CASSQTGLAGRSYEQYF
TRBJ2-7 TRBV27 many - TGTGCCAGCAGTCCCCTAACAGGGAGCTCCTACGAGCAGTACTTC CASSPLTGSSYEQYF
TRBJ2-3 TRBV11-2 - - TGTGCCAACAGCTTAGTGGGTAGCACAGATACGCAGTATTTT CANSLVGSTDTQYF
TRBJ2-1 TRBV5-1 - TRBD2 TGCGCCAGCAGCTTGTTGGGGACTAGACTGGATGAGCGGTTCTTC CASSLLGTRLDERFF
TRBJ1-2 TRBV29-1 few TRBD1 TGCAGCGTTCTCGGGGAGGGGGCGGACTATGGCTACACCTTC CSVLGEGADYGYTF
TRBJ1-2 TRBV11-2 - - TGTGCCAGCAGCTCGCTTAGGACGGACTATGGCTACACCTTC CASSSLRTDYGYTF
TRBJ2-7 TRBV20-1 few TRBD2 TGCAGTGCTAGGAGCGGGATCCCCTACGAGCAGTACTTC CSARSGIPYEQYF
TRBJ2-3 TRBV6-5 - - TGTGCCAGCAGGGACGTCGGCGGGCCTAGCACAGATACGCAGTATTTT CASRDVGGPSTDTQYF
TRBJ2-1 TRBV20-1 - TRBD2 TGCAGTGCTAATAAACCCGGGACTAGTTTACTGGAGACCCAGTTCTTC CSANKPGTSLLETQFF